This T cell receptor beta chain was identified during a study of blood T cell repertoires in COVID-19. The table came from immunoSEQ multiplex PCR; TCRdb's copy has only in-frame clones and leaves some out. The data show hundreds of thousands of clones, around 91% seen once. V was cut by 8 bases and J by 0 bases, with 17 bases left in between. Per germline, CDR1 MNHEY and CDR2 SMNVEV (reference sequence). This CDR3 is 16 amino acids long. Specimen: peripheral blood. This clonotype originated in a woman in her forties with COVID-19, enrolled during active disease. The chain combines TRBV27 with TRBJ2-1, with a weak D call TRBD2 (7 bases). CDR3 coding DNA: TGTGCCAGCCGTTCCGGGGGGCCAAGCTCCTACAATGAGCAGTTCTTC. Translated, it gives CASRSGGPSSYNEQFF.